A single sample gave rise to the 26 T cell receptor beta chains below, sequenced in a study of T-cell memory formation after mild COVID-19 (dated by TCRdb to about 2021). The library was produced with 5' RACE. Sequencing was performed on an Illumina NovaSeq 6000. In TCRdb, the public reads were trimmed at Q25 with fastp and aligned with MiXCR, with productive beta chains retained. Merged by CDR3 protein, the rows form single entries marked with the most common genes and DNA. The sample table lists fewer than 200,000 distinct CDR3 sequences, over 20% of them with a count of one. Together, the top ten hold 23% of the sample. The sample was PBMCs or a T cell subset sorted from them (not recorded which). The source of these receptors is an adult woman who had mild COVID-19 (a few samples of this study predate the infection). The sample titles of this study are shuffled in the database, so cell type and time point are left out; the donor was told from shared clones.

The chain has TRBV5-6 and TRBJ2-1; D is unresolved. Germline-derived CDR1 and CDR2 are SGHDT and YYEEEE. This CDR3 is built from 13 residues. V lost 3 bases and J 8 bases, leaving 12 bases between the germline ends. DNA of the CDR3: TGTGCCAGCAGCTCGCCCCCCTTCGATGAGCAGTTCTTC. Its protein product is CASSSPPFDEQFF.

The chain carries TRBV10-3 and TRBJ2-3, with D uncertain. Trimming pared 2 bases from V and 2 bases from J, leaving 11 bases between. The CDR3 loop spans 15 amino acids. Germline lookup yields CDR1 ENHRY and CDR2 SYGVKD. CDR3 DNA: TGTGCCATCAGTGAGGAGGTGGGTTCCACAGATACGCAGTATTTT. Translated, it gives CAISEEVGSTDTQYF.

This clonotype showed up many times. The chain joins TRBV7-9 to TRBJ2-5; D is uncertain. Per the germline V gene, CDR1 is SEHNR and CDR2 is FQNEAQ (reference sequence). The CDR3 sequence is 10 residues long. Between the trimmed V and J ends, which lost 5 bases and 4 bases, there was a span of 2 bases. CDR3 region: CASSAETQYF. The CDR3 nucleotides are TGTGCCAGCAGCGCAGAGACCCAGTACTTC. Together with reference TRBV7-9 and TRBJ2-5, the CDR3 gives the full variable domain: DTGVSQNPRHKITKRGQNVTFRCDPISEHNRLYWYRQTLGQGPEFLTYFQNEAQLEKSRLLSDRFSAERPKGSFSTLEIQRTEQGDSAMYLCASSAETQYFGPGTRLLVL.

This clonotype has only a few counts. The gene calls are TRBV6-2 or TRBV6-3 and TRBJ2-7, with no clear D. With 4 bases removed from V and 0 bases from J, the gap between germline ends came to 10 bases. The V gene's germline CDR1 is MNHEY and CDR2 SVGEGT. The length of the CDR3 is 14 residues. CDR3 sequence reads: CASSSSQSSYEQYF. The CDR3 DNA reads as TGTGCCAGCAGTTCCTCACAGAGCTCCTACGAGCAGTACTTC.

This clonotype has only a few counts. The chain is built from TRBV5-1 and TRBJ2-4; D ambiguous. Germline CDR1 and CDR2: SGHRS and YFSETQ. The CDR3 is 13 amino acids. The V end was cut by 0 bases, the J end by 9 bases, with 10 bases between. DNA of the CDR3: TGCGCCAGCAGCTTGGAGAGGCTTAGCATTCAGTACTTC. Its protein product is CASSLERLSIQYF.

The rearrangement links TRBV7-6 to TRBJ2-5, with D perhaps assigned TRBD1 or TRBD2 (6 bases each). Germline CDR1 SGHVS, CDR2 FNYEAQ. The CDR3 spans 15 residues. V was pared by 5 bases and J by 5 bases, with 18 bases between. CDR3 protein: CASSDNGGLSETQYF. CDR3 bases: TGTGCCAGCAGCGATAACGGGGGCCTAAGTGAGACCCAGTACTTC.

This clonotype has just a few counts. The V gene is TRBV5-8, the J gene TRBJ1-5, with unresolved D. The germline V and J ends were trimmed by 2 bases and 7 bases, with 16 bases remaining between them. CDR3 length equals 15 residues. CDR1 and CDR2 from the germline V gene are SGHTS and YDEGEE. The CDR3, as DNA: TGTGCCAGCAGCTTTATAGTTGAGGCGAGGCAGCCCCAGCATTTT. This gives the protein CASSFIVEARQPQHF.

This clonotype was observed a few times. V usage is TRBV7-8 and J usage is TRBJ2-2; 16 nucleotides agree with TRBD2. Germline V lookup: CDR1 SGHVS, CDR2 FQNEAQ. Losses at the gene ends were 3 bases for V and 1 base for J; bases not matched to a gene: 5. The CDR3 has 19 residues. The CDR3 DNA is TGTGCCAGCAGCTTGGGACTAGCGGGAGGGCCAGTGAACACCGGGGAGCTGTTTTTT. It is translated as CASSLGLAGGPVNTGELFF.

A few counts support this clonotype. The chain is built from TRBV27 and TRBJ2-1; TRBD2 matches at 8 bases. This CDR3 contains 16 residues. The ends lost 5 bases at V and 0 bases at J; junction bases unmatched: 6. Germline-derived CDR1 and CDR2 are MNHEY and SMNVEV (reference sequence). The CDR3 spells CASSHSSGNSYNEQFF. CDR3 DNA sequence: TGTGCCAGCAGTCATAGTAGCGGGAACTCCTACAATGAGCAGTTCTTC.

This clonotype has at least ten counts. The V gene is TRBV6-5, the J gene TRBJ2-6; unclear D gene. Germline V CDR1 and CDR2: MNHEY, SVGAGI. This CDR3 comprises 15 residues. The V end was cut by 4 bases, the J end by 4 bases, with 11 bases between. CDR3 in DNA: TGTGCCAGCAGTTTAGGATCTGGGGGGGCCAACGTCCTGACTTTC. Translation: CASSLGSGGANVLTF.

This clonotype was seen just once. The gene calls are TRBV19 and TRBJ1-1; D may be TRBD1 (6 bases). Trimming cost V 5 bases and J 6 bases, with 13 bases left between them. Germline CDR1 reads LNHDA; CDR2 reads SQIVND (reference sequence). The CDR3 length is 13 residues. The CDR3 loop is CASSLHKGAEAFF. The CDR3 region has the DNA TGTGCCAGTAGTTTACATAAGGGGGCTGAAGCTTTCTTT.

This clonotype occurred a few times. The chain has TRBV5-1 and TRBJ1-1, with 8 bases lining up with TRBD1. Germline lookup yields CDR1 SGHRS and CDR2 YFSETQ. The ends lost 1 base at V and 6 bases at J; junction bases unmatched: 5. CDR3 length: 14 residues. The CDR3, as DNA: TGCGCCAGCAGCTTGTGGACAGGGTCCCCTGAAGCTTTCTTT. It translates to CASSLWTGSPEAFF. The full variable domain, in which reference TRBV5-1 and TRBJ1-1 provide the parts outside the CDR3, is KAGVTQTPRYLIKTRGQQVTLSCSPISGHRSVSWYQQTPGQGLQFLFEYFSETQRNKGNFPGRFSGRQFSNSRSEMNVSTLELGDSALYLCASSLWTGSPEAFFGQGTRLTVV.

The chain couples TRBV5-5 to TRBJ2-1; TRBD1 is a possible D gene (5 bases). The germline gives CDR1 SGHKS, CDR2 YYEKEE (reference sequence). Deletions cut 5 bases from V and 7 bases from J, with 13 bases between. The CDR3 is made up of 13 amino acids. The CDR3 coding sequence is TGTGCCAGCAGAAATGACAGCTGGAATGAGCAGTTCTTC. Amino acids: CASRNDSWNEQFF.

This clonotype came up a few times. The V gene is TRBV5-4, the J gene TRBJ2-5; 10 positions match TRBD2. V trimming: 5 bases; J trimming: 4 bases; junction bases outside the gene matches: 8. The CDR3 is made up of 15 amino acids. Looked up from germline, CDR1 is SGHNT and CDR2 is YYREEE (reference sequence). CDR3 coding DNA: TGTGCCAGCAGAATAGCGGGGGGCGCCGGAGAGACCCAGTACTTC. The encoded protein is CASRIAGGAGETQYF.

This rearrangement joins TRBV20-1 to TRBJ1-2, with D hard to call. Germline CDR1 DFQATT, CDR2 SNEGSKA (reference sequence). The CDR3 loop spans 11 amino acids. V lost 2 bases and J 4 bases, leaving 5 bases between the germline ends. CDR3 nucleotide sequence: TGCAGTGCTAGATGGCTCTATGGCTACACCTTC. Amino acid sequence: CSARWLYGYTF.

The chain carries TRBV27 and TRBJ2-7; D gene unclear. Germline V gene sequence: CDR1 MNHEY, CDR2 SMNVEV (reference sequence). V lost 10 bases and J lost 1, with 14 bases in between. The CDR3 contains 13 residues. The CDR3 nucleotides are TGTGCCACCAAGGGTTTTGGTTCCTACGAGCAGTACTTC. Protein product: CATKGFGSYEQYF.

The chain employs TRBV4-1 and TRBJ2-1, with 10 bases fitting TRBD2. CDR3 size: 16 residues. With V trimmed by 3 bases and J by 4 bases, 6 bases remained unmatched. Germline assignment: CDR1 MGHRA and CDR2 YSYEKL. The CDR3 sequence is CASSHPGTSAYNEQFF. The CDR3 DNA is TGCGCCAGCAGCCATCCCGGGACTAGCGCTTACAATGAGCAGTTCTTC.

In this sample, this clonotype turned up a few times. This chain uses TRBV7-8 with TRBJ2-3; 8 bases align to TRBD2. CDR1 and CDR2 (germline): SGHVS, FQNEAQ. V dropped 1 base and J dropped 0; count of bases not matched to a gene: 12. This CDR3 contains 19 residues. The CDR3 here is CASSLEFPGGPPSTDTQYF. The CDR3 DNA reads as TGTGCCAGCAGCTTAGAATTTCCGGGGGGGCCTCCCAGCACAGATACGCAGTATTTT. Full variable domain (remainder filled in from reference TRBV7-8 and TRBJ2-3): GAGVSQSPRYKVAKRGQDVALRCDPISGHVSLFWYQQALGQGPEFLTYFQNEAQLDKSGLPSDRFFAERPEGSVSTLKIQRTQQEDSAVYLCASSLEFPGGPPSTDTQYFGPGTRLTVL.

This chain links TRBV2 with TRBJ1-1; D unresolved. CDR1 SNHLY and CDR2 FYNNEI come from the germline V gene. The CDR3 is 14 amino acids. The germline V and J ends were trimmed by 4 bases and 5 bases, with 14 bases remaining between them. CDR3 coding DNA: TGTGCCAGCAGTGGGGAGGGAATGTTGACTGAAGCTTTCTTT. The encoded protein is CASSGEGMLTEAFF.

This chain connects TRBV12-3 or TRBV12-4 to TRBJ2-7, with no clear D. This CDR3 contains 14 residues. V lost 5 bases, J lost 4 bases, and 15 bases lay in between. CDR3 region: CASSPTLDGYEQYF. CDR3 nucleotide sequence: TGTGCCAGCAGTCCCACCCTCGACGGGTACGAGCAGTACTTC.

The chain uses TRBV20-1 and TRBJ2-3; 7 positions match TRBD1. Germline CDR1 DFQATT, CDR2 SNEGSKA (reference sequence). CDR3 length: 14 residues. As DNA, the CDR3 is TGCAGCGTCGGGACAGCCCAATACACAGATACGCAGTATTTT. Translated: CSVGTAQYTDTQYF.

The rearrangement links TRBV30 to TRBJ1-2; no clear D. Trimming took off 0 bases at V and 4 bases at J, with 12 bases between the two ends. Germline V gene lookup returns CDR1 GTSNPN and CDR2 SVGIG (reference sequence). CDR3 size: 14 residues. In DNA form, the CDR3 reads TGTGCCTGGAGTGTACCTCGGGAGGCCTATGGCTACACCTTC. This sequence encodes CAWSVPREAYGYTF.

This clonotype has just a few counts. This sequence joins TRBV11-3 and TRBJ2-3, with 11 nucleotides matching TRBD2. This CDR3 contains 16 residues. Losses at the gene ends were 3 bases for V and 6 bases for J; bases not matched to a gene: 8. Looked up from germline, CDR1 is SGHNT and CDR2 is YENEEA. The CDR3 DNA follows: TGTGCCAGCAGCTTCCCGCTAGCGGGAGGTGCCGATACGCAGTATTTT. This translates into CASSFPLAGGADTQYF.

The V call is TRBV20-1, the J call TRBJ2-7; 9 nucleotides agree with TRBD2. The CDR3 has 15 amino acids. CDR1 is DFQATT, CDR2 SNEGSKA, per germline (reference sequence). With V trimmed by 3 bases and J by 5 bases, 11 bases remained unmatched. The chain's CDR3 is CSARGLSGRSNEQYF. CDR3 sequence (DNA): TGCAGTGCTAGGGGACTGAGCGGGAGGTCCAACGAGCAGTACTTC.

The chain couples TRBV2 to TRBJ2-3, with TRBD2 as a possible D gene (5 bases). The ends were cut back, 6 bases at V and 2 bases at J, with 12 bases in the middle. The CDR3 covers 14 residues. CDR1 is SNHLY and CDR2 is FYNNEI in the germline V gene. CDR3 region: CASRGADYTDTQYF. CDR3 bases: TGTGCCAGCAGGGGAGCAGATTACACAGATACGCAGTATTTT.

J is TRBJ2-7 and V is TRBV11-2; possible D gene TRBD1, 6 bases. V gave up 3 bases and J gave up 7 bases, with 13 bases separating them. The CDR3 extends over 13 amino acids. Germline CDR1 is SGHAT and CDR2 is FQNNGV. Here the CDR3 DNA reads TGTGCCAGCAGCTTCAGGGGACCGAGGGAGCAGTACTTC. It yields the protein CASSFRGPREQYF.